These 25 T cell receptor beta chains were all obtained from the same sample, sequenced in a study of T-cell memory formation after mild COVID-19 (dated by TCRdb to the early 2020s). Library preparation used 5' RACE. These reads were obtained on an Illumina NovaSeq 6000. Through fastp at Q25 and MiXCR, TCRdb rebuilt clones from the public reads, retaining in-frame beta chains. Rows are combined by CDR3 protein, so each entry shows the most common genes and DNA. In this sample the table shows 150,000 to 200,000 distinct CDR3 sequences, around 30% of which occur a single time. Approximately 12% of the sample rests with the top ten. The material sequenced was PBMCs or a T cell subset sorted from them (not recorded which). All receptors come from an adult woman who had mild COVID-19 (a few samples of this study predate the infection). The sample titles of this study are shuffled in the database, so cell type and time point are left out; the donor was told from shared clones.

This clonotype was detected only a few times. The genes are TRBV12-3 or TRBV12-4 and TRBJ2-1, with a possible D match to TRBD2 (5 bases). The CDR3 runs to 15 residues. Trimming removed 3 bases at V and 6 bases at J, with 15 bases between. CDR3: CASSLWRVGPNEQFF. CDR3 DNA: TGTGCCAGCAGTTTGTGGCGGGTCGGACCCAATGAGCAGTTCTTC.

CDR3 region: CASSDSGTSGRFSYEQYF. In DNA form, the CDR3 reads TGCGCCAGCAGTGATTCCGGGACTAGCGGGAGATTCTCCTACGAGCAGTACTTC. V is TRBV10-2 and J is TRBJ2-7, with 14 nucleotides matching TRBD2. V lost 3 bases, J lost 0 bases, and 7 bases stayed unmatched. This CDR3 contains 18 residues. Germline assignment: CDR1 WSHSY and CDR2 SAAADI.

V is TRBV6-2 or TRBV6-3 and J is TRBJ2-3; 10 bases agree with TRBD2. CDR1 is MNHEY and CDR2 is SVGEGT in the germline V gene. The length of the CDR3 is 16 residues. The junction had 10 bases not matched to a gene; V was cut back by 6 bases and J by 4 bases. The CDR3: CASSPQRGGRADTQYF. The CDR3 bases are TGTGCCAGCAGCCCCCAGCGGGGGGGACGGGCAGATACGCAGTATTTT.

There are a few counts of this clonotype. J is TRBJ2-4 and V is TRBV2, with 9 bases lining up with TRBD2. With 6 bases clipped from V and 7 bases from J, the junction kept 10 bases outside the gene matches. CDR1 and CDR2 (germline): SNHLY, FYNNEI. The CDR3 loop spans 15 amino acids. The CDR3 loop reads CASRIEASGKNIQYF. The CDR3 DNA reads TGTGCCAGCAGGATCGAGGCTAGCGGGAAGAACATTCAGTACTTC. The whole variable domain, filled in from reference TRBV2 and TRBJ2-4, reads EPEVTQTPSHQVTQMGQEVILRCVPISNHLYFYWYRQILGQKVEFLVSFYNNEISEKSEIFDDQFSVERPDGSNFTLKIRSTKLEDSAMYFCASRIEASGKNIQYFGAGTRLSVL.

This clonotype was seen only a few times. The chain employs TRBV4-1 and TRBJ2-7; D is uncertain. CDR1 and CDR2 from the germline V gene are MGHRA and YSYEKL. Trimming took 4 bases from V and 5 from J, leaving 9 bases between them. This CDR3 has 12 amino acids. CDR3 DNA sequence: TGCGCCAGCAGCCCTTTTGGGGACGAGCAGTACTTC. Its translation: CASSPFGDEQYF.

This clonotype occurred a few times. V is TRBV29-1 and J is TRBJ2-1; D call uncertain. Germline CDR1 reads SQVTM; CDR2 reads ANQGSEA. This CDR3 is 13 amino acids long. Between the trimmed V and J ends, which lost 7 bases and 1 base, there was a span of 11 bases. The CDR3 protein is CSAASLSYNEQFF. CDR3 DNA sequence: TGCAGCGCAGCGTCGCTGTCCTACAATGAGCAGTTCTTC.

V usage is TRBV5-1 and J usage is TRBJ2-1; 13 bases are a match to TRBD2. Per the germline V gene, CDR1 is SGHRS and CDR2 is YFSETQ. The CDR3 totals 15 residues. Unmatched junction bases numbered 9, after V lost 5 bases and J lost 10 bases. CDR3 amino acids: CASRQLAGGVGEQFF. The CDR3 nucleotides are TGCGCCAGCAGGCAACTAGCGGGAGGGGTCGGGGAGCAGTTCTTC.

This rearrangement joins TRBV19 to TRBJ2-7; D gene uncertain. Trimming shortened V by 3 bases and J by 0 bases, and 12 bases separated the two germline ends. The CDR3 sequence is 15 residues long. The germline V gene encodes CDR1 LNHDA and CDR2 SQIVND (reference sequence). CDR3 DNA sequence: TGTGCCAGTAGTATTCAAGTTGGGGACTCCTACGAGCAGTACTTC. Translated: CASSIQVGDSYEQYF.

The chain couples TRBV7-9 to TRBJ1-2, with a tentative D call TRBD1 (5 bases). This CDR3 contains 14 residues. The germline V gene encodes CDR1 SEHNR and CDR2 FQNEAQ (reference sequence). The V gene lost 6 bases and the J gene lost 2 bases, with 13 bases spanning the gap. CDR3 amino acids: CASSQGVGNYGYTF. CDR3 DNA: TGTGCCAGCAGTCAGGGTGTCGGGAACTATGGCTACACCTTC. Complete variable domain (other parts from reference TRBV7-9 and TRBJ1-2): DTGVSQNPRHKITKRGQNVTFRCDPISEHNRLYWYRQTLGQGPEFLTYFQNEAQLEKSRLLSDRFSAERPKGSFSTLEIQRTEQGDSAMYLCASSQGVGNYGYTFGSGTRLTVV.

There are a few counts of this clonotype. The junction departs from germline at one end; a sequencing error may be responsible. The rearrangement links TRBV20-1 to TRBJ2-7; D is uncertain. CDR1 and CDR2 (germline): DFQATT, SNEGSKA (reference sequence). This CDR3 has 10 residues. The CDR3 sequence is CSARDDEQYF. Here the CDR3 DNA reads TGCAGTGCTCGAGACGACGAGCAGTACTTC.

As to this clonotype: At one of its ends the junction is not consistent with the germline gene, which may arise from a read error. The chain carries TRBV7-9 and TRBJ2-7; D is undetermined. This CDR3 is built from 12 residues. CDR1 is SEHNR and CDR2 is FQNEAQ in the germline V gene (reference sequence). The CDR3 DNA sequence: TGTGCCAGCAGCTTAGGAGGAGTACCGAACAGCTTC. Its translation: CASSLGGVPNSF.

The chain is built from TRBV11-2 and TRBJ2-3, with a tentative D call TRBD1 (6 bases). In germline, CDR1 is SGHAT, CDR2 FQNNGV. V lost 5 bases and J lost 1, with 10 bases in between. This CDR3 region has 14 residues. In DNA form, the CDR3 reads TGTGCCAGCAGCCGAGGACAGCGCACAGATACGCAGTATTTT. It encodes CASSRGQRTDTQYF.

The genes are TRBV2 and TRBJ2-2; TRBD1 agrees at 9 bases. The CDR3 sequence is 14 residues long. The V segment lost 8 bases and the J segment 5 bases; nucleotides outside the gene matches: 6. CDR1 SNHLY and CDR2 FYNNEI come from the germline V gene. CDR3 in DNA: TGTGCCAGCTTTTGGACAGGGGAGACCGGGGAGCTGTTTTTT. The encoded protein is CASFWTGETGELFF.

Only a few counts were recorded for this clonotype. The chain links TRBV7-6 to TRBJ2-5, with a tentative D call TRBD1 (6 bases). Between the trimmed V and J ends, which lost 6 bases and 5 bases, there was a span of 25 bases. This CDR3 contains 17 residues. Germline V gene lookup returns CDR1 SGHVS and CDR2 FNYEAQ. The CDR3 sequence is CASSFILSHITGETQYF. The CDR3 DNA reads as TGTGCCAGCAGTTTTATCTTATCCCACATAACAGGGGAGACCCAGTACTTC.

This chain joins TRBV5-6 and TRBJ1-2, with 9 positions matching TRBD1. Looked up from germline, CDR1 is SGHDT and CDR2 is YYEEEE. CDR3 length: 15 amino acids. The junction had 5 bases not matched to a gene; V was cut back by 2 bases and J by 3 bases. The CDR3 region is CASSFGDRAYYGYTF. CDR3 nucleotides: TGTGCCAGCAGCTTCGGGGACAGGGCATACTATGGCTACACCTTC.

This clonotype was found a few times. The rearrangement links TRBV12-3 or TRBV12-4 to TRBJ2-2, with D uncertain. Trimming cost V 4 bases and J 2 bases, with 17 bases left between them. This CDR3 has 17 residues. CDR3 sequence reads: CASSYGFAHQNTGELFF. The CDR3 nucleotides read TGTGCCAGCAGTTATGGCTTTGCCCATCAAAACACCGGGGAGCTGTTTTTT.

This clonotype was seen a handful of times. This chain joins TRBV2 and TRBJ2-2; TRBD1 matches at 8 bases. V lost 8 bases to trimming and J lost 4 bases; unmatched junction nucleotides: 9. This CDR3 contains 15 residues. Germline assignment: CDR1 SNHLY and CDR2 FYNNEI. Here the CDR3 reads CASRDRGLGTGELFF. The CDR3 DNA is TGTGCCAGCCGCGACAGGGGCCTTGGCACCGGGGAGCTGTTTTTT.

In DNA, the CDR3 is TGTGCCAGCATTCGGGACAGGGGGCATGGCTACACCTTC. Amino acid sequence: CASIRDRGHGYTF. The chain uses TRBV12-3 or TRBV12-4 and TRBJ1-2, with TRBD1 matching 12 bases. The CDR3 covers 13 residues. With 7 bases clipped from V and 6 bases from J, the junction kept 3 bases outside the gene matches.

This clonotype was counted only a few times. The chain combines TRBV4-1 with TRBJ1-5, with 7 bases lining up with TRBD1. J lost 8 bases, V lost 4 bases, and 14 bases had no gene match. The CDR3 consists of 16 residues. Germline lookup yields CDR1 MGHRA and CDR2 YSYEKL. The CDR3 here is CASSPAQGDWSEPQHF. The CDR3 DNA reads TGCGCCAGCAGCCCGGCCCAGGGGGACTGGTCGGAGCCCCAGCATTTT.

The rearrangement links TRBV21-1 to TRBJ1-5; no DNA check was done on the table's D call, TRBD1. TRBV21-1 is described as a pseudogene. This CDR3 has 17 residues. The DNA for the CDR3 is TGTGCCAGCAGCAAAGGAGGGGGAAGGTTGAGCAATCAGCCCCAGCATTTT. It yields the protein CASSKGGGRLSNQPQHF.

The gene calls are TRBV4-1 and TRBJ1-2, with TRBD1 matching 7 bases. In germline, CDR1 is MGHRA, CDR2 YSYEKL. The ends lost 1 base at V and 2 bases at J; junction bases unmatched: 7. This CDR3 contains 16 residues. In nucleotides, the CDR3 is TGCGCCAGCAGCCAAGTCGAGACAGGGATCAACTATGGCTACACCTTC. Its protein product is CASSQVETGINYGYTF.

The chain employs TRBV7-6 and TRBJ2-1, with no clear D. The ends were cut back, 7 bases at V and 4 bases at J, with 8 bases in the middle. Germline CDR1 SGHVS, CDR2 FNYEAQ. The CDR3 length is 12 residues. The CDR3 DNA is TGTGCCAGCACCTCGACTTACAATGAGCAGTTCTTC. Its translation is CASTSTYNEQFF.

The chain uses TRBV7-6 and TRBJ2-1, with 8 bases aligning to TRBD1. The V segment lost 6 bases and the J segment 7 bases; nucleotides outside the gene matches: 11. Germline-derived CDR1 and CDR2 are SGHVS and FNYEAQ. The CDR3 has 15 residues. CDR3 nucleotides: TGTGCCAGCAGGAGAGACAGGGGCGCCGGGAATGAGCAGTTCTTC. Residues: CASRRDRGAGNEQFF.

The J gene is TRBJ2-5, the V gene TRBV25-1; 7 positions agree with TRBD1. CDR3 length equals 12 residues. V was pared by 4 bases and J by 7 bases, with 3 bases of the junction left unmatched. Germline V gene lookup returns CDR1 MGHDK and CDR2 SYGVNS. CDR3: CASSASGGTQYF. The CDR3 region has the DNA TGTGCCAGCAGTGCCTCAGGGGGGACCCAGTACTTC.

This chain links TRBV2 with TRBJ2-7; 12 bases match TRBD2. The CDR3 extends over 16 amino acids. CDR1 and CDR2 from the germline V gene are SNHLY and FYNNEI. Losses at the gene ends were 5 bases for V and 1 base for J; bases not matched to a gene: 6. The CDR3 coding sequence is TGTGCCAGCAGTTGGACTAGCGGGGACTCGTCCTACGAGCAGTACTTC. Residues: CASSWTSGDSSYEQYF.